Listed below are T cell receptor beta chains from one sample, sequenced in a study of OX40 agonist ivuxolimab in advanced cancers. Repertoires were generated with immunoSEQ multiplex PCR, while TCRdb's copy carries only in-frame clones and drops some. The profile shows about 68,000 clones, approximately 91% of them singletons. Sequences were derived from CD4+ or CD8+ T cells sorted from blood, sampled in a trial of the OX40 agonist ivuxolimab. The source of these receptors is an adult with an advanced solid tumor such as melanoma, head and neck, liver or kidney cancer. Each CDR3 is given with its conserved first and last residue. Each record gives: V gene, clone size, J gene, D gene, CDR3 DNA, CDR3 protein. The D gene is left open where the match is weak. Size values are once, few and many counts, or a class for expanded clones, and some rows have none.

V gene: TRBV28
clone size: -
J gene: TRBJ2-2
D gene: -
CDR3 DNA: TGTGCCAGCCATAACAAGTGGGACACCGGGGAGCTGTTTTTT
CDR3 protein: CASHNKWDTGELFF

V gene: TRBV29-1
clone size: -
J gene: TRBJ2-5
D gene: -
CDR3 DNA: TGCAGCCTCACCCCGCTTAGCCAGGAGGAGACCCAGTACTTC
CDR3 protein: CSLTPLSQEETQYF

V gene: TRBV7-3
clone size: few
J gene: TRBJ2-6
D gene: TRBD1
CDR3 DNA: TGTGCCAGCAGCGCCCGGACAGGCCCTGGGGCCAACGTCCTGACTTTC
CDR3 protein: CASSARTGPGANVLTF

V gene: TRBV28
clone size: -
J gene: TRBJ2-7
D gene: -
CDR3 DNA: TGTGCCAGCAGTCCTCCCGTGCTGCTTCGGTACGAGCAGTACTTC
CDR3 protein: CASSPPVLLRYEQYF

V gene: TRBV19
clone size: -
J gene: TRBJ1-1
D gene: -
CDR3 DNA: TGTGCCAGTAGTCCCATGGCGGGGAAGAACACTGAAGCTTTCTTT
CDR3 protein: CASSPMAGKNTEAFF

V gene: TRBV15
clone size: -
J gene: TRBJ1-2
D gene: -
CDR3 DNA: TGTGCCACCAGCAGAGAACCGACCGCTGGGGGCTACACCTTC
CDR3 protein: CATSREPTAGGYTF

V gene: TRBV5-6
clone size: -
J gene: TRBJ1-5
D gene: TRBD1
CDR3 DNA: TGTGCCAGCAGCTTGGGCGACAGGGGGTTTGACAATCAGCCCCAGCATTTT
CDR3 protein: CASSLGDRGFDNQPQHF

V gene: TRBV19
clone size: -
J gene: TRBJ2-5
D gene: -
CDR3 DNA: TGTGCCAGTAGTATCCACGGCTTCCAAGAGACCCAGTACTTC
CDR3 protein: CASSIHGFQETQYF

V gene: TRBV7-8
clone size: -
J gene: TRBJ2-3
D gene: TRBD2
CDR3 DNA: TGTGCCAGCAGCCCCCGACTAGCGGGAGGAACGGAGACAGATACGCAGTATTTT
CDR3 protein: CASSPRLAGGTETDTQYF

V gene: TRBV7-3
clone size: few
J gene: TRBJ1-1
D gene: -
CDR3 DNA: TGTGCCAGCAGTCAAGGGAGAAGCACTGAAGCTTTCTTT
CDR3 protein: CASSQGRSTEAFF

V gene: TRBV5-8
clone size: once
J gene: TRBJ1-3
D gene: TRBD1
CDR3 DNA: TGTGCCAGCAGCCTGGGACAGTTCTCTGGAAACACCATATATTTT
CDR3 protein: CASSLGQFSGNTIYF

V gene: TRBV18
clone size: once
J gene: TRBJ1-1
D gene: -
CDR3 DNA: TGTGCCAGCTCACCACTAGGAGACACTGAAGCTTTCTTT
CDR3 protein: CASSPLGDTEAFF

V gene: TRBV5-6
clone size: -
J gene: TRBJ1-2
D gene: TRBD1
CDR3 DNA: TGTGCCAGCAGGTGGGGACAGGCGCTATACACCTTC
CDR3 protein: CASRWGQALYTF

V gene: TRBV19
clone size: -
J gene: TRBJ1-1
D gene: TRBD1
CDR3 DNA: TGTGCCAGTAGTATAACAGGGGTAAACACTGAAGCTTTCTTT
CDR3 protein: CASSITGVNTEAFF

V gene: TRBV28
clone size: -
J gene: TRBJ1-3
D gene: TRBD1
CDR3 DNA: TGTGCCAGCGTATATTATAAGGGGACAGGGTCTGGAAACACCATATATTTT
CDR3 protein: CASVYYKGTGSGNTIYF

V gene: TRBV5-4
clone size: -
J gene: TRBJ2-1
D gene: TRBD1
CDR3 DNA: TGTGCCAGCAGAAGGGACAGGCGGTCCTACAATGAGCAGTTCTTC
CDR3 protein: CASRRDRRSYNEQFF

V gene: TRBV10-3
clone size: -
J gene: TRBJ2-5
D gene: TRBD2
CDR3 DNA: TGTGCCATCAGTGAGGGACTAGCGGGAGAGACCCAGTACTTC
CDR3 protein: CAISEGLAGETQYF

V gene: TRBV7-9
clone size: -
J gene: TRBJ2-7
D gene: TRBD2
CDR3 DNA: TGTGCCAGCAGCCACCTACCGGGACTAGCGGATGCAGGGGAGCAGTACTTC
CDR3 protein: CASSHLPGLADAGEQYF

V gene: TRBV2
clone size: -
J gene: TRBJ2-3
D gene: TRBD2
CDR3 DNA: TGTGCCAGCAGTTTACTAACTAGCGGGAGTGGCACAGATACGCAGTATTTT
CDR3 protein: CASSLLTSGSGTDTQYF